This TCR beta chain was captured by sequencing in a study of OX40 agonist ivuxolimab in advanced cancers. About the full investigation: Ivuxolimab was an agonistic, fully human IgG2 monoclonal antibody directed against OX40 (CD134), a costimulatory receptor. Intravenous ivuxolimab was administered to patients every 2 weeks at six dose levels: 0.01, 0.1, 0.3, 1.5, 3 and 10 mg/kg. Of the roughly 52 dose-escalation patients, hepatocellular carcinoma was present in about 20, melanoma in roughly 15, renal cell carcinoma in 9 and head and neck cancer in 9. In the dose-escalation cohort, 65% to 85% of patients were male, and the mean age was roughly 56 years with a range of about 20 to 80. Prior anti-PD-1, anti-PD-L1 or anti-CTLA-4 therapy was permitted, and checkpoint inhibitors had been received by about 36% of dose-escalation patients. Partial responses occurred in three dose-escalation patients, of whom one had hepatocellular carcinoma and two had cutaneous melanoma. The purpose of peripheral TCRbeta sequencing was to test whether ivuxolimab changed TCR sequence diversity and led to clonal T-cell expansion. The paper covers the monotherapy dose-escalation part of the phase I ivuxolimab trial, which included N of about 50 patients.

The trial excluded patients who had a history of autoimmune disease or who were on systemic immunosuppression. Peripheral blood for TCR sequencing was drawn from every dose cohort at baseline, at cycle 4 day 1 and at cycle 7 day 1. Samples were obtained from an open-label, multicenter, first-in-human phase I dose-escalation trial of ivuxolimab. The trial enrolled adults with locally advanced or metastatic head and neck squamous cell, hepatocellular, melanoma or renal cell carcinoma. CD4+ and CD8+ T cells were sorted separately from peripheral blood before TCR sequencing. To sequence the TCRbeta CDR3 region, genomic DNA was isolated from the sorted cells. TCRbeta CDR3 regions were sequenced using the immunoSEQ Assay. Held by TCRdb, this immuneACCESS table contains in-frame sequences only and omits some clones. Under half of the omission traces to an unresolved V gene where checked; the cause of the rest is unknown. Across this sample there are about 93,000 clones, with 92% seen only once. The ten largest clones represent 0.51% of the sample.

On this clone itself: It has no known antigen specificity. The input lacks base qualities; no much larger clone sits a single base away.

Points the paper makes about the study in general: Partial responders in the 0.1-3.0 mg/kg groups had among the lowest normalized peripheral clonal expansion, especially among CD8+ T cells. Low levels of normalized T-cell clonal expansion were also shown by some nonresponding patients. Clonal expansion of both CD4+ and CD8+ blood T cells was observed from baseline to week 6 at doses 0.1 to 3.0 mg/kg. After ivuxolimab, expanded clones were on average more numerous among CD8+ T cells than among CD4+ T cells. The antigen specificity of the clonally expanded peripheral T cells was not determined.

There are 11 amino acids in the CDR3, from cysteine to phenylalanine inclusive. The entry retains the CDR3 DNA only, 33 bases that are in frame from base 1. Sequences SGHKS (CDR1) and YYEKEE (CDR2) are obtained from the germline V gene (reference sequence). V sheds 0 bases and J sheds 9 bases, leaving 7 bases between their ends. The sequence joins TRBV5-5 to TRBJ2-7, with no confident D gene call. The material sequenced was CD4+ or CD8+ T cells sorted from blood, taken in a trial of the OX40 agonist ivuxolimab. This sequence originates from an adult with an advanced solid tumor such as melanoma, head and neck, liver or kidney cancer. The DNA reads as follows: TGTGCCAGCAGCTTGGACGGTGGGCAGTACTTC. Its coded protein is CASSLDGGQYF.